This TCR beta chain was profiled in a study of graft-versus-host responses after intestinal transplantation. Across the whole study: Anti-thymocyte globulin induction preceded about 3 years of tacrolimus and steroid maintenance in all recipients. Findings and caveats of the study: Some patients had graft-donor T cell macrochimerism. In their allografts, the ratios of graft-versus-host to host-versus-graft T cell clones were high. Present in recipient marrow, GvH clones included some that appeared first in ileum or blood.

Details on this clone: The target antigen is unknown.

TCRdb's copy holds only in-frame clones and misses some; the assay was immunoSEQ multiplex PCR. The data show around 40,000 clones, with roughly 94% seen just once and 0.2% to 0.25% held by the top ten. The TCR sequence derives from a human donor who was the organ donor for an intestinal transplant. The sequences come from unstimulated CD4+ T cells sorted from spleen or lymph node cells, collected before transplant.

CDR3 amino acids: CASSLGGGNSYNEQFF. Written as DNA, the CDR3 is TGCGCCAGCAGCTTGGGCGGGGGCAACTCCTACAATGAGCAGTTCTTC. The chain has TRBV5-1 and TRBJ2-1; maybe TRBD2 (7 bases). Trimming stripped 0 bases from V and 0 bases from J, with 10 bases between. The length of the CDR3 is 16 residues. Germline-derived CDR1 and CDR2 are SGHRS and YFSETQ.